What follows are 25 T cell receptor beta chains derived from one specimen sequenced in a study of T cell clones after liver transplantation. The table came from immunoSEQ multiplex PCR; TCRdb's copy has only in-frame clones and leaves some out. The table lists about 120,000 clones, 90% of them singletons. Sample: CD4+ T cells from blood, taken 12 months after liver transplant. These receptors were obtained from a human patient who received a liver transplant. The graft donor may account for some of the T cells.

The chain carries TRBV2 and TRBJ1-4, with D unresolved. Trimming left V 6 bases short and J 4 bases short, with 12 bases between. This CDR3 comprises 14 residues. Per the germline V gene, CDR1 is SNHLY and CDR2 is FYNNEI. The CDR3 DNA sequence: TGTGCCAGCAGAGGATCGCCGGGTAATGAAAAACTGTTTTTT. Its protein product is CASRGSPGNEKLFF. Complete variable domain (other parts from reference TRBV2 and TRBJ1-4): EPEVTQTPSHQVTQMGQEVILRCVPISNHLYFYWYRQILGQKVEFLVSFYNNEISEKSEIFDDQFSVERPDGSNFTLKIRSTKLEDSAMYFCASRGSPGNEKLFFGSGTQLSVL.

The chain employs TRBV28 and TRBJ2-7; D ambiguous. The CDR3 loop spans 13 amino acids. Germline V gene data show CDR1 as MDHEN and CDR2 as SYDVKM. Trimming shortened V by 3 bases and J by 3 bases, and 9 bases separated the two germline ends. The CDR3 coding sequence is TGTGCCAGCAGTTTGGCGCCCTTCTACGAGCAGTACTTC. It encodes CASSLAPFYEQYF.

This chain uses TRBV5-1 with TRBJ1-5; tentative D call: TRBD1 (6 bases). CDR3 length: 14 amino acids. Germline assignment: CDR1 SGHRS and CDR2 YFSETQ. With 4 bases removed from V and 8 bases from J, the gap between germline ends came to 16 bases. CDR3 in amino acids: CASSPQGPGEPQHF. For the CDR3, the DNA is TGCGCCAGCAGCCCTCAGGGGCCAGGGGAGCCCCAGCATTTT.

The chain recombines TRBV2 with TRBJ2-7; the D gene is possibly TRBD2 (6 bases). The germline gives CDR1 SNHLY, CDR2 FYNNEI. This CDR3 region has 14 residues. The V end lost 1 base, the J end lost 6 bases, and 13 bases lay between the germline ends. The CDR3 DNA sequence: TGTGCCAGCAGTGAAGGGACTATCAAAACCGAGCAGTACTTC. Amino acids: CASSEGTIKTEQYF.

This chain joins TRBV12-2 and TRBJ2-1; TRBD2 is the table's D call and was not checked against the DNA. TRBV12-2 is designated a pseudogene. CDR3 length: 18 residues. The CDR3 is CASRPGLAGHLTYNEQFF. CDR3 in DNA: TGTGCAAGTCGCCCTGGACTAGCGGGCCACCTCACCTACAATGAGCAGTTCTTC.

The V and J genes are TRBV5-1 and TRBJ2-7; 9 bases are shared with TRBD2. Looked up from germline, CDR1 is SGHRS and CDR2 is YFSETQ. The CDR3 totals 15 residues. The trim removed 0 bases at V and 5 bases at J, leaving 6 bases unmatched. The CDR3 bases are TGCGCCAGCAGCTTGGGGGCGGGAGGGACAGACGAGCAGTACTTC. Encoded protein: CASSLGAGGTDEQYF.

V and J are TRBV11-2 and TRBJ1-1, with D perhaps matching TRBD1 (5 bases). This CDR3 comprises 13 residues. V shed 6 bases and J shed 3 bases, with 11 bases lying between them. CDR1 is SGHAT and CDR2 is FQNNGV in the germline V gene. The CDR3 DNA follows: TGTGCCAGCAGTCTGGGGCTAGACACTGAAGCTTTCTTT. Translating gives CASSLGLDTEAFF.

The J gene is TRBJ1-1, the V gene TRBV19; the match to TRBD1 covers 7 bases. The germline V gene encodes CDR1 LNHDA and CDR2 SQIVND (reference sequence). The CDR3 has 15 residues. J lost 4 bases, V lost 10 bases, and 15 bases had no gene match. CDR3 sequence reads: CATRNPGGAVTEAFF. Written as DNA, the CDR3 is TGTGCCACTCGAAATCCAGGGGGAGCGGTCACTGAAGCTTTCTTT.

The chain recombines TRBV19 with TRBJ1-1; TRBD1 agrees at 8 bases. The junction had 1 base not matched to a gene; V was cut back by 3 bases and J by 4 bases. The CDR3 is 13 residues long. Germline CDR1 is LNHDA and CDR2 is SQIVND (reference sequence). The CDR3 here is CASSMGTGTEAFF. In DNA form, the CDR3 reads TGTGCCAGTAGTATGGGGACAGGCACTGAAGCTTTCTTT.

The chain carries TRBV7-2 and TRBJ2-5; D gene unclear. CDR1 SGHTA and CDR2 FQGNSA come from the germline V gene. This CDR3 is 15 amino acids long. The V end lost 6 bases, the J end lost 2 bases, and 16 bases lay between the germline ends. CDR3 in amino acids: CASRGARVRQETQYF. CDR3 nucleotides: TGTGCCAGCAGGGGCGCAAGGGTGAGACAAGAGACCCAGTACTTC.

CDR3 protein: CATSSLPGLAGGNEQFF. The DNA for the CDR3 is TGTGCCACCAGCAGTTTACCGGGACTAGCGGGAGGCAATGAGCAGTTCTTC. The V call is TRBV15, the J call TRBJ2-1, with TRBD2 matching over 15 bases. V was clipped by 3 bases and J by 6 bases; unmatched bases: 6. CDR1 and CDR2 from the germline V gene are LNHNV and YYDKDF (reference sequence). The CDR3 runs 17 residues.

The rearrangement joins TRBV9 to TRBJ1-1; TRBD1 is a possible D gene (6 bases). Trimming removed 4 bases from V and 8 bases from J, with 18 bases in between. The germline gives CDR1 SGDLS, CDR2 YYNGEE. The CDR3 has 14 amino acids. Here the CDR3 DNA reads TGTGCCAGCAGCCCAGAACACAGGGTCCAGGAAGCTTTCTTT. Its translation is CASSPEHRVQEAFF.

The chain carries TRBV19 and TRBJ2-6, with TRBD1 matching over 7 bases. Germline CDR1 LNHDA, CDR2 SQIVND (reference sequence). J lost 0 bases, V lost 3 bases, and 2 bases had no gene match. The CDR3 runs to 16 residues. The CDR3 is CASSIGTASGANVLTF. DNA for the CDR3: TGTGCCAGTAGTATCGGGACAGCCTCTGGGGCCAACGTCCTGACTTTC.

V and J are TRBV5-6 and TRBJ2-7; D gene ambiguous. V was pared by 0 bases and J by 3 bases, with 10 bases between. Germline CDR1 SGHDT, CDR2 YYEEEE. The CDR3 covers 14 residues. This CDR3 is CASSLGQNSYEQYF. CDR3 bases: TGTGCCAGCAGCTTGGGGCAGAATAGCTACGAGCAGTACTTC.

The chain carries TRBV19 and TRBJ2-7, with TRBD2 matching 7 bases. Per the germline V gene, CDR1 is LNHDA and CDR2 is SQIVND (reference sequence). The CDR3 spans 15 residues. V gave up 5 bases and J gave up 5 bases; unmatched junction bases: 12. The chain's CDR3 is CASSPQAGPTHEQYF. The CDR3 region has the DNA TGTGCCAGTAGTCCGCAAGCGGGACCGACCCACGAGCAGTACTTC.

This chain joins TRBV6-5 and TRBJ2-7; 8 bases line up with TRBD1. The CDR3 extends over 14 amino acids. V lost 5 bases, J lost 0 bases, and 3 bases stayed unmatched. From germline, CDR1 is MNHEY and CDR2 SVGAGI. CDR3 DNA: TGTGCCAGCAGTAGGGACAGGACCTCCTACGAGCAGTACTTC. Translating it yields CASSRDRTSYEQYF.

The gene calls are TRBV28 and TRBJ1-1; possible D gene TRBD1, 5 bases. The V gene lost 1 base and the J gene lost 3 bases, with 9 bases spanning the gap. This CDR3 comprises 14 residues. Germline V gives CDR1 MDHEN, CDR2 SYDVKM. Here the CDR3 DNA reads TGTGCCAGCAGTTTATTGGTCAGGGACACTGAAGCTTTCTTT. It encodes CASSLLVRDTEAFF.

The V call is TRBV19, the J call TRBJ1-2; tentatively, D is TRBD1 (5 bases). CDR1 LNHDA and CDR2 SQIVND come from the germline V gene (reference sequence). The CDR3 sequence is 12 residues long. The V end was cut by 7 bases, the J end by 3 bases, with 9 bases between. The CDR3 coding sequence is TGTGCCAGTAAGGGCAGGGACTATGGCTACACCTTC. Its translation: CASKGRDYGYTF.

J is TRBJ2-1 and V is TRBV27; 9 bases are a match to TRBD2. Looked up from germline, CDR1 is MNHEY and CDR2 is SMNVEV (reference sequence). Germline trimming cut 8 bases from V and 10 bases from J; bases unmatched to any gene: 12. This CDR3 has 14 amino acids. The CDR3 sequence: CASSGLASTREQFF. The CDR3 DNA reads as TGTGCCAGCTCCGGACTAGCGAGCACAAGGGAGCAGTTCTTC.

This sequence joins TRBV5-1 and TRBJ2-7; D is undetermined. V lost 5 bases and J 3 bases, leaving 9 bases between the germline ends. The germline CDR1 and CDR2 sequences are SGHRS and YFSETQ. The CDR3 runs to 12 residues. CDR3 nucleotide sequence: TGCGCCAGCAGGAGTGAACACTACGAGCAGTACTTC. It yields the protein CASRSEHYEQYF.

This sequence joins TRBV11-3 and TRBJ2-1; no reliable D call. Per germline, CDR1 SGHNT and CDR2 YENEEA. Trimming removed 2 bases at V and 0 bases at J, with 8 bases between. This CDR3 contains 15 residues. The CDR3 coding sequence is TGTGCCAGCAGCTTACAGTCGAGCTCCTACAATGAGCAGTTCTTC. Its protein is CASSLQSSSYNEQFF.

The rearrangement joins TRBV6-5 to TRBJ1-3; D call uncertain. The CDR3 spans 13 residues. The germline gives CDR1 MNHEY, CDR2 SVGAGI. V lost 5 bases and J lost 4, with 9 bases in between. CDR3 DNA sequence: TGTGCCAGCAGTGAAAACGAAGGAAACACCATATATTTT. Its protein product is CASSENEGNTIYF.

The CDR3 DNA is TGTGCCAGCAGTGAAGAGACCTACGAGCAGTACTTC. It codes for CASSEETYEQYF. The rearrangement links TRBV2 to TRBJ2-7; no clear D. Germline-derived CDR1 and CDR2 are SNHLY and FYNNEI. This CDR3 contains 12 residues. V was trimmed by 1 base and J by 2 bases, leaving 3 bases between them.

This chain connects TRBV19 to TRBJ1-3; D uncertain. The CDR3 covers 15 residues. The V and J ends lost 10 bases and 0 bases respectively, with 16 bases between them. In germline, CDR1 is LNHDA, CDR2 SQIVND (reference sequence). The CDR3 DNA is TGTGCCACTGCTTCAACCGGGTTCTCTGGAAACACCATATATTTT. Protein sequence: CATASTGFSGNTIYF.

This sequence joins TRBV4-1 and TRBJ2-7; D not resolved. In germline, CDR1 is MGHRA, CDR2 YSYEKL. Trimming left V 1 base short and J 6 bases short, with 7 bases between. CDR3 length: 12 amino acids. CDR3 bases: TGCGCCAGCAGCCAAGCGCCATCCGAGCAGTACTTC. Residues: CASSQAPSEQYF.